This T cell receptor (beta chain) was captured in a study of T-cell memory formation after mild COVID-19. About the research overall: Clusters of TCRs were largely donor specific.

TCRdb reprocessed the 5' RACE reads via MiXCR and lists one record per CDR3 protein. The sample includes about 210,000 distinct CDR3 sequences, about 10% of them seen just once. Trimming took 2 bases from V and 6 from J, leaving 17 bases between them. This CDR3 region has 17 residues. Germline V gives CDR1 SNHLY, CDR2 FYNNEI. The chain uses TRBV2 and TRBJ1-6; maybe TRBD1 (5 bases). The origin of this receptor is a man younger than 35 who had mild COVID-19 (a few samples of this study predate the infection). Cell type and time point are not known. What was sequenced was PBMCs or a T cell subset sorted from them (not recorded which). CDR3 in amino acids: CASSERSGWLLNSPLHF. In DNA form, the CDR3 reads TGTGCCAGCAGTGAAAGGTCAGGGTGGCTCCTTAATTCACCCCTCCACTTT.